These 31 T cell receptor beta chains were all obtained from the same sample, sequenced in a study of blood T cells in healthy people across ages. PCR was performed a second time for about 6 to 12 cycles using a sample-barcoded 5' primer and a J-beta primer mix. TCRdb processed the 5' RACE reads anew with MiXCR; each CDR3 protein has one entry. The repertoire includes over a million distinct CDR3 sequences, approximately 26% of them detected once, and 0.75% sits in the top ten. The same sample was also studied in work on T cells of mothers and their children.

Sample: blood. These receptors were collected from a girl aged 2-10 years in good health.

The chain is built from TRBV4-3 and TRBJ1-3; 8 bases fit TRBD1. The ends lost 1 base at V and 4 bases at J; junction bases unmatched: 12. This CDR3 comprises 18 residues. Per the germline V gene, CDR1 is LGHNA and CDR2 is YSLEER. The CDR3 is CASSQVLPQGALGNTIYF. CDR3 DNA: TGCGCCAGCAGCCAAGTTTTACCGCAGGGGGCGTTGGGAAACACCATATATTTT.

The chain carries TRBV6-6 and TRBJ2-5, with TRBD2 as a possible D gene (6 bases). The CDR3 loop spans 15 amino acids. V lost 0 bases and J 5 bases, leaving 13 bases between the germline ends. In germline, CDR1 is MNHNY, CDR2 SVGAGI (reference sequence). The CDR3 reads CASSYSGSLGETQYF. The CDR3 nucleotides read TGTGCCAGCAGTTACTCCGGGAGTCTTGGGGAGACCCAGTACTTC.

The V call is TRBV6-1, the J call TRBJ1-4; no definite D call. V was pared by 4 bases and J by 4 bases, with 13 bases between. The CDR3 is 15 residues long. Per germline, CDR1 MNHNS and CDR2 SASEGT. In DNA form, the CDR3 reads TGTGCCAGCAGTGTGTGGACGGAGATTAATGAAAAACTGTTTTTT. Residues: CASSVWTEINEKLFF.

Only a few counts were recorded for this clonotype. This sequence joins TRBV5-6 and TRBJ2-3; D unclear. The germline V and J ends were trimmed by 2 bases and 6 bases, with 7 bases remaining between them. CDR1 is SGHDT and CDR2 is YYEEEE in the germline V gene. The CDR3 runs 12 residues. CDR3 in amino acids: CASSFLWDTQYF. CDR3 in DNA: TGTGCCAGCAGCTTTCTCTGGGATACGCAGTATTTT.

This clonotype was found a few times. The genes are TRBV7-2 and TRBJ1-1, with 7 bases aligning to TRBD1. Germline V gene data show CDR1 as SGHTA and CDR2 as FQGNSA. The junction had 5 bases not matched to a gene; V was cut back by 2 bases and J by 5 bases. The CDR3 runs to 14 residues. The CDR3: CASSLWTGGTEAFF. As DNA, the CDR3 is TGTGCCAGCAGCTTATGGACAGGTGGTACTGAAGCTTTCTTT.

This clonotype was seen a handful of times. The V and J genes are TRBV20-1 and TRBJ1-1, with TRBD1 matching 9 bases. The V gene's germline CDR1 is DFQATT and CDR2 SNEGSKA (reference sequence). V shed 6 bases and J 0 bases; nucleotides not matched to a gene: 5. The CDR3 has 14 residues. CDR3: CSAGTGPMNTEAFF. DNA for the CDR3: TGCAGTGCGGGGACAGGGCCGATGAACACTGAAGCTTTCTTT.

The chain employs TRBV12-3 or TRBV12-4 and TRBJ2-7; TRBD2 is a possible D gene (6 bases). This CDR3 is built from 18 residues. V was trimmed by 4 bases and J by 5 bases, leaving 27 bases between them. CDR3 in DNA: TGTGCCAGCAGTTCCAAATCCGGACTAAGCCGGGCCTCTCACGAGCAGTACTTC. Amino acid sequence: CASSSKSGLSRASHEQYF.

This chain uses TRBV5-1 with TRBJ2-5; D could derive from TRBD1 or TRBD2 (5 bases each). Trimming removed 6 bases from V and 5 bases from J, with 17 bases in between. This CDR3 spans 14 amino acids. The germline gives CDR1 SGHRS, CDR2 YFSETQ. The chain's CDR3 is CASKLNSWGETQYF. DNA of the CDR3: TGCGCCAGCAAACTCAACAGCTGGGGGGAGACCCAGTACTTC.

This sequence joins TRBV9 and TRBJ2-5; D is ambiguous. TRBJ2-1 explains the end of the DNA better; the J call may be wrong. The germline V gene encodes CDR1 SGDLS and CDR2 YYNGEE. CDR3 length: 16 residues. Written as DNA, the CDR3 is TGTGCCAGCAGCATCTCACCAACGGATCTCCGGAATGAGCAGTTCTTC. Its protein is CASSISPTDLRNEQFF.

The rearrangement joins TRBV29-1 to TRBJ2-7; D not certain. The V and J ends lost 4 bases and 0 bases respectively, with 10 bases between them. CDR3 size: 13 residues. Germline assignment: CDR1 SQVTM and CDR2 ANQGSEA. The CDR3 DNA reads TGCAGCGTTGGGGCAACCAGCTCCTACGAGCAGTACTTC. It is translated as CSVGATSSYEQYF.

The table lists this clonotype with a few counts. The rearrangement uses TRBV12-3 or TRBV12-4 and TRBJ2-7; TRBD1 aligns across 9 bases. V shed 4 bases, J shed 6 bases, and the junction held 13 bases outside the gene matches. The CDR3 length is 16 residues. The CDR3 reads CASSSASGQGFGEQYF. CDR3 DNA: TGTGCCAGCAGTTCAGCCTCGGGACAGGGCTTCGGCGAGCAGTACTTC.

As to this clonotype: An end of the junction does not agree with germline; a read error may underlie this. The chain has TRBV7-9 and TRBJ2-5; unclear D gene. This CDR3 comprises 11 residues. From germline, CDR1 is SEHNR and CDR2 FQNEAQ (reference sequence). CDR3 in amino acids: CASSLTAWAVF. The CDR3, as DNA: TGTGCCAGCAGCTTAACCGCCTGGGCGGTCTTC.

This clonotype occurred a few times. This rearrangement joins TRBV20-1 to TRBJ2-7, with 11 bases identical to TRBD2. J was trimmed by 7 bases and V by 6 bases; bases with no gene match: 20. Germline lookup yields CDR1 DFQATT and CDR2 SNEGSKA (reference sequence). This CDR3 has 17 amino acids. CDR3 region: CSAPANSGGAPRREQYF. CDR3 DNA: TGCAGTGCCCCGGCCAATAGCGGGGGGGCGCCCAGGAGAGAGCAGTACTTC.

This clonotype appeared a few times. This rearrangement joins TRBV7-3 to TRBJ2-6; possibly TRBD1 for D (6 bases). Per germline, CDR1 SGHTA and CDR2 FQGTGA. Trimming cost V 5 bases and J 0 bases, with 14 bases left between them. This CDR3 has 17 amino acids. The CDR3 region has the DNA TGTGCCAGCAGCCCCGGGACACCCAGCTCTGGGGCCAACGTCCTGACTTTC. Its translation is CASSPGTPSSGANVLTF.

Many counts were recorded for this clonotype. The junction departs from the called germline gene at one end, perhaps through a read error. The chain joins TRBV7-7 to TRBJ2-3; possibly TRBD2 for D (5 bases). The CDR3 runs 15 residues. Germline V gives CDR1 SSHAT, CDR2 FNYEAQ (reference sequence). The chain's CDR3 is CASSRTLSSRDTQYF. DNA of the CDR3: TGTGCTAGCAGCCGGACTTTATCCTCGCGGGATACGCAGTATTTT.

This clonotype was observed a handful of times. The chain has TRBV13 and TRBJ1-1; 7 nucleotides agree with TRBD1. The CDR3 loop spans 17 amino acids. Losses at the gene ends were 5 bases for V and 4 bases for J; bases not matched to a gene: 16. Germline V CDR1 and CDR2: PRHDT, FYEKMQ (reference sequence). CDR3 amino acids: CASSTSTGVQGGTEAFF. In nucleotides, the CDR3 is TGTGCCAGCAGCACATCAACCGGCGTCCAGGGGGGCACTGAAGCTTTCTTT.

This clonotype was picked up a small number of times. This chain links TRBV4-1 with TRBJ2-7, with D hard to call. The CDR3 has 16 residues. Germline assignment: CDR1 MGHRA and CDR2 YSYEKL. The V gene lost 3 bases and the J gene lost 7 bases, with 22 bases spanning the gap. CDR3 sequence: CASSQGIGYLGEEQYF. In DNA form, the CDR3 reads TGCGCCAGCAGCCAGGGGATCGGCTACCTTGGTGAAGAGCAGTACTTC.

This clonotype was seen a handful of times. This chain uses TRBV28 with TRBJ2-5; TRBD1 is a possible D gene (6 bases). Per germline, CDR1 MDHEN and CDR2 SYDVKM. CDR3 length: 14 residues. Trimming shortened V by 5 bases and J by 5 bases, and 15 bases separated the two germline ends. The CDR3 reads CASSTGLQGETQYF. DNA for the CDR3: TGTGCCAGCAGTACAGGGCTTCAAGGGGAGACCCAGTACTTC.

The chain recombines TRBV4-1 with TRBJ2-5; D is possibly TRBD2 (6 bases). The J call may be incorrect, as the DNA end agrees better with TRBJ2-1. CDR1 is MGHRA, CDR2 YSYEKL, per germline. The CDR3 is 16 residues long. CDR3 bases: TGCGCCAGCAGCCAAGATCCGGCGGGAAAGGAGAATGAGCAGTTCTTC. Residues: CASSQDPAGKENEQFF.

There are a few counts of this clonotype. The chain uses TRBV20-1 and TRBJ1-2; D call uncertain. CDR3 length equals 13 residues. CDR1 and CDR2 (germline): DFQATT, SNEGSKA (reference sequence). Deletions cut 6 bases from V and 0 bases from J, with 11 bases between. The CDR3 loop is CSARLRANYGYTF. CDR3 bases: TGCAGTGCCAGACTTCGAGCTAACTATGGCTACACCTTC.

This clonotype has just a few counts. The junction departs from germline at one end; a sequencing error may be responsible. The chain couples TRBV13 to TRBJ2-5, with D possibly being TRBD1 (6 bases). Per germline, CDR1 PRHDT and CDR2 FYEKMQ (reference sequence). The length of the CDR3 is 14 residues. The CDR3 coding sequence is TGTGCCAGCAGCTCCCGACAGGCTGAAGAGACCCGGTACTTC. Encoded protein: CASSSRQAEETRYF.

The rearrangement uses TRBV4-1 and TRBJ2-3; 10 nucleotides match TRBD2. The length of the CDR3 is 15 residues. Trimming removed 5 bases from V and 9 bases from J; junction bases left unmatched: 11. Looked up from germline, CDR1 is MGHRA and CDR2 is YSYEKL. The CDR3 is CASSSSGSLEGTQYF. The CDR3 DNA reads TGCGCCAGCAGCTCTAGCGGGAGCCTCGAAGGGACGCAGTATTTT.

The V and J genes are TRBV12-3 or TRBV12-4 and TRBJ1-2, with 9 bases identical to TRBD1. The CDR3 has 13 residues. The ends lost 4 bases at V and 7 bases at J; junction bases unmatched: 4. In nucleotides, the CDR3 is TGTGCCAGCAGTTCCCTGGACAGGGGTGGCTACACCTTC. This encodes CASSSLDRGGYTF.

V usage is TRBV29-1 and J usage is TRBJ2-4; D remains unclear. The germline V gene has CDR1 SQVTM and CDR2 ANQGSEA. The V gene lost 4 bases and the J gene lost 0 bases, with 13 bases spanning the gap. The CDR3 covers 15 residues. DNA for the CDR3: TGCAGCGTTGTATGGCTAACACTAGCCAAAAACATTCAGTACTTC. Translating gives CSVVWLTLAKNIQYF.

This clonotype is a singleton in its sample. The J gene is TRBJ2-4, the V gene TRBV6-5; 9 positions match TRBD1. V lost 2 bases to trimming and J lost 9 bases; unmatched junction nucleotides: 17. The CDR3 totals 18 residues. Germline CDR1 is MNHEY and CDR2 is SVGAGI. CDR3 protein: CASSYGGRDRDERGIQYF. The CDR3 nucleotides read TGTGCCAGCAGTTACGGAGGAAGGGACAGGGATGAAAGGGGCATTCAGTACTTC.

The chain employs TRBV6-5 and TRBJ1-5; D is undetermined. This CDR3 is built from 14 residues. Germline CDR1 is MNHEY and CDR2 is SVGAGI. The V end was cut by 1 base, the J end by 3 bases, with 7 bases between. The CDR3: CASSYLGFNQPQHF. The CDR3 DNA sequence: TGTGCCAGCAGTTACTTGGGGTTCAATCAGCCCCAGCATTTT.

The chain uses TRBV6-6 and TRBJ2-7; D is undetermined. Germline V gene lookup returns CDR1 MNHNY and CDR2 SVGAGI (reference sequence). V was trimmed by 4 bases and J by 3 bases, leaving 10 bases between them. This CDR3 contains 13 residues. CDR3 amino acids: CASSSLIDYEQYF. CDR3 DNA sequence: TGTGCCAGCAGTTCACTGATCGACTACGAGCAGTACTTC.

The chain combines TRBV15 with TRBJ2-5; D gene uncertain. The CDR3 is made up of 13 amino acids. Germline CDR1 and CDR2: LNHNV and YYDKDF (reference sequence). V was trimmed by 0 bases and J by 5 bases, leaving 7 bases between them. The CDR3 coding sequence is TGTGCCACCAGCAGAGATTTGGATGAGACCCAGTACTTC. This codes for CATSRDLDETQYF. The full variable domain, its missing parts supplied by reference TRBV15 and TRBJ2-5, is DAMVIQNPRYQVTQFGKPVTLSCSQTLNHNVMYWYQQKSSQAPKLLFHYYDKDFNNEADTPDNFQSRRPNTSFCFLDIRSPGLGDTAMYLCATSRDLDETQYFGPGTRLLVL.

The chain has TRBV6-2 or TRBV6-3 and TRBJ1-4; tentative D call: TRBD1 (5 bases). Germline V CDR1 and CDR2: MNHEY, SVGEGT. Trimming pared 6 bases from V and 8 bases from J, leaving 28 bases between. The CDR3 is made up of 18 amino acids. The DNA of the CDR3 is TGTGCCAGCAGCCAGGGCGCATCGGTCGGGGCGTCTGGAGAAAAACTGTTTTTT. Translated, it gives CASSQGASVGASGEKLFF.

This clonotype was counted between two and nine times. This chain joins TRBV28 and TRBJ2-3, with TRBD2 identical over 7 bases. V gave up 2 bases and J gave up 0 bases; unmatched junction bases: 5. This CDR3 is built from 16 residues. CDR1 and CDR2 (germline): MDHEN, SYDVKM. The CDR3 DNA follows: TGTGCCAGCAGTTTAGCGGGGGTTGCTAGCACAGATACGCAGTATTTT. Its protein product is CASSLAGVASTDTQYF.

J is TRBJ1-2 and V is TRBV4-3; possibly TRBD1 for D (5 bases). The CDR3 is made up of 15 amino acids. Germline CDR1 and CDR2: LGHNA and YSLEER. Trimming took off 1 base at V and 4 bases at J, with 13 bases between the two ends. The CDR3 spells CASSQVGEGGYGYTF. CDR3 DNA sequence: TGCGCCAGCAGCCAAGTGGGGGAGGGTGGCTATGGCTACACCTTC.